The 10 T cell receptor beta chains below come from one sample, sequenced in a study of molecular identifiers for immune sequencing clone quantification. MiXCR, applied by TCRdb to the PCR reads, yields one record per CDR3 protein. The sample comprises roughly 93,000 distinct CDR3 sequences, more than 20% of which are singletons, and around 0.77% rests with the top ten. The material sequenced was naive CD8+ T cells from blood, with Jurkat cell RNA spiked in. Subset noted: FACS-sorted CD8+CD4-CCR7+CD45RA+ naive T cells. These TCRs come from a human donor in good health. Some libraries in this study had Jurkat cell RNA spiked in.

Worth noting for this clonotype: A read error is possible here, since a much larger clone lies one base away. CDR3 sequence reads: CACSPLAGLAYNEQFF. CDR3 nucleotide sequence: TGTGCCTGCAGTCCACTAGCGGGGCTTGCCTACAATGAGCAGTTCTTC. The chain uses TRBV7-8 and TRBJ2-1; TRBD2 agrees at 10 bases. The CDR3 sequence is 16 residues long. Germline V gene sequence: CDR1 SGHVS, CDR2 FQNEAQ.

This clonotype was recorded many times. As DNA, the CDR3 is TGTGCCAGCAGCGCTAGACTAGCGGGAGTGACCGGGGAGCTGTTTTTT. This sequence encodes CASSARLAGVTGELFF. The chain links TRBV7-6 to TRBJ2-2, with TRBD2 identical over 12 bases. Germline V CDR1 and CDR2: SGHVS, FNYEAQ. The CDR3 spans 16 residues. V was clipped by 5 bases and J by 5 bases; unmatched bases: 6.

J is TRBJ2-5 and V is TRBV28; D gene ambiguous. The V gene lost 6 bases and the J gene lost 5 bases, with 10 bases spanning the gap. The CDR3 spans 12 residues. Per germline, CDR1 MDHEN and CDR2 SYDVKM. CDR3 coding DNA: TGTGCCAGCAGCTCTCTACGGGAGACCCAGTACTTC. It encodes CASSSLRETQYF.

The chain has TRBV6-5 and TRBJ1-5; no clear D. CDR1 and CDR2 from the germline V gene are MNHEY and SVGAGI. V was cut by 2 bases and J by 6 bases, with 8 bases left in between. This CDR3 contains 13 residues. The CDR3 coding sequence is TGTGCCAGCAGTTACCTTGACGGTCAGCCCCAGCATTTT. Encoded protein: CASSYLDGQPQHF.

V is TRBV19 and J is TRBJ2-7; 9 bases map to TRBD1. Germline V gives CDR1 LNHDA, CDR2 SQIVND (reference sequence). CDR3 length: 15 residues. V was pared by 4 bases and J by 3 bases, with 7 bases of the junction left unmatched. In DNA form, the CDR3 reads TGTGCCAGTAGTACTGGGACAGGGAAGATCTACGAGCAGTACTTC. This translates into CASSTGTGKIYEQYF. Together with reference TRBV19 and TRBJ2-7, the CDR3 gives the full variable domain: DGGITQSPKYLFRKEGQNVTLSCEQNLNHDAMYWYRQDPGQGLRLIYYSQIVNDFQKGDIAEGYSVSREKKESFPLTVTSAQKNPTAFYLCASSTGTGKIYEQYFGPGTRLTVT.

The chain uses TRBV12-3 or TRBV12-4 and TRBJ2-4; D assignment may be TRBD1 or TRBD2 (7 bases each). V was pared by 6 bases and J by 2 bases, with 20 bases between. This CDR3 contains 17 residues. The CDR3 region is CASSPGGGAAPKNIQYF. CDR3 in DNA: TGTGCCAGCAGCCCAGGGGGGGGGGCAGCGCCCAAAAACATTCAGTACTTC.

This rearrangement joins TRBV5-1 to TRBJ1-3; D remains ambiguous. The CDR3 extends over 15 amino acids. Per the germline V gene, CDR1 is SGHRS and CDR2 is YFSETQ. Deletions cut 1 base from V and 0 bases from J, with 8 bases between. CDR3 coding DNA: TGCGCCAGCAGCTTGACAGCGAGCTCTGGAAACACCATATATTTT. Amino acids: CASSLTASSGNTIYF.

In regard to this clonotype: A much larger clone is a single base away; this may be a read error. The genes are TRBV9 and TRBJ2-3; 7 bases fit TRBD2. J was trimmed by 2 bases and V by 7 bases; bases with no gene match: 7. The CDR3 sequence is 14 residues long. The germline V gene encodes CDR1 SGDLS and CDR2 YYNGEE. The CDR3 sequence: CASGMGLPTDTQYF. CDR3 bases: TGTGCCAGCGGCATGGGACTACCCACAGATACGCAGTATTTT.

The table lists this clonotype with a few counts. The rearrangement links TRBV18 to TRBJ1-2, with 9 bases lining up with TRBD1. Germline CDR1 and CDR2: KGHSH and LQKENI. The CDR3 contains 18 residues. V lost 2 bases, J lost 4 bases, and 14 bases stayed unmatched. The CDR3: CASSPKEPRTGAGYGYTF. The CDR3 region has the DNA TGTGCCAGCTCACCAAAGGAACCCCGGACAGGGGCGGGCTATGGCTACACCTTC.

As for this clonotype: This may be a read error, as it is one base from a much larger clone. The gene calls are TRBV30 and TRBJ2-7, with D uncertain. The CDR3 is 13 amino acids. Trimming pared 7 bases from V and 3 bases from J, leaving 16 bases between. Per germline, CDR1 GTSNPN and CDR2 SVGIG (reference sequence). CDR3 amino acids: CAYSTLFGYEQYF. CDR3 DNA: TGTGCCTACTCGACGCTCTTTGGCTACGAGCAGTACTTC.